This TCR beta chain was recorded in a study of post-analysis software for immune sequencing data. The study's findings and limits: The five TRBV segments detected at higher frequency in patients than in controls included TRBV5-6, TRBV5-1 and TRBV20-1.

The library was made from cDNA and included unique molecular identifiers. TCRdb recomputed calls from the PCR reads with MiXCR, one row per CDR3 protein. The sample holds 750,000 to 950,000 distinct CDR3 sequences, around 53% seen once. This CDR3 is 9 amino acids long. The germline V gene encodes CDR1 SQVTM and CDR2 ANQGSEA. Trimming left V 4 bases short and J 8 bases short, with 3 bases between. In this sample, this clonotype turned up many times. Its antigen is unknown. This TCR was sampled from a girl between 5 and 17 years old with multiple sclerosis. This sequence joins TRBV29-1 and TRBJ2-1, with D uncertain. Sequenced input: blood. CDR3 nucleotides: TGCAGCGTTGGGGATGAGCAGTTCTTC. Amino acid sequence: CSVGDEQFF.